Each of the 13 T cell receptor beta chains below was sequenced from the same sample in a study of CD8+CD57+ T cells in acquired aplastic anemia. By flow cytometry, patients selected for sequencing had shown an expansion of CD8+CD57+ cells. It was genomic DNA that served as the template for profiling TCR beta VDJ and CDR3. TCRdb reprocessed the reads via MiXCR and lists one record per CDR3 protein. The data show about 160,000 distinct CDR3 sequences, about 50% seen once. The specimen sequenced was sorted CD4+, CD8+, or CD8+CD57+ T cells (not recorded which) from PBMCs. All receptors derive from a human donor with aplastic anemia.

This clonotype was picked up many times. The chain recombines TRBV7-9 with TRBJ2-7; D remains unclear. The CDR3 has 12 amino acids. Deletions cut 3 bases from V and 3 bases from J, with 6 bases between. CDR1 and CDR2 from the germline V gene are SEHNR and FQNEAQ (reference sequence). The CDR3 bases are TGTGCCAGCAGCTTCTCCCTCTACGAGCAGTACTTC. Amino acids: CASSFSLYEQYF.

Details on this clonotype: A read error may produce the germline difference seen at one junction end. The V gene is TRBV24-1, the J gene TRBJ1-5; D may be TRBD1 (5 bases). CDR3 size: 15 residues. CDR1 and CDR2 from the germline V gene are KGHDR and SFDVKD. CDR3 in amino acids: CATSDTRASNQPQHF. The DNA for the CDR3 is TGTGCCACCAGTGACACCAGGGCTAGCAATCAGCCCCAGCATTTC.

The chain uses TRBV19 and TRBJ1-5; maybe TRBD1 (5 bases). Per germline, CDR1 LNHDA and CDR2 SQIVND (reference sequence). V gave up 3 bases and J gave up 7 bases, with 13 bases separating them. The CDR3 has 14 residues. CDR3 DNA sequence: TGTGCCAGTAGTATGTGGGGGGTCGGGCAGCCCCAGCATTTT. Amino acids: CASSMWGVGQPQHF.

The chain links TRBV9 to TRBJ2-5, with D uncertain. V was shortened by 2 bases and J by 5 bases, with 16 bases between the two germline ends. This CDR3 contains 15 residues. Per germline, CDR1 SGDLS and CDR2 YYNGEE. The CDR3 here is CASSVLGRVLETQYF. CDR3 in DNA: TGTGCCAGCAGCGTCCTCGGCCGGGTTTTGGAGACCCAGTACTTC.

This clonotype was counted many times. CDR3 amino acids: CASSVGVYEQYF. The CDR3 bases are TGTGCCAGCAGCGTCGGAGTCTACGAGCAGTACTTC. The rearrangement uses TRBV4-2 and TRBJ2-7; D is undetermined. Trimming cost V 5 bases and J 3 bases, with 8 bases left between them. CDR1 and CDR2 from the germline V gene are LGHNA and YNFKEQ. The CDR3 extends over 12 amino acids.

This chain uses TRBV29-1 with TRBJ2-2; 8 bases are shared with TRBD2. There are 13 residues in the CDR3. V lost 7 bases, J lost 5 bases, and 6 bases stayed unmatched. Germline V gene data show CDR1 as SQVTM and CDR2 as ANQGSEA. The CDR3: CSAGGRGTGELFF. The CDR3 nucleotides are TGCAGCGCGGGGGGGCGCGGGACCGGGGAGCTGTTTTTT.

The rearrangement uses TRBV20-1 and TRBJ1-4, with D possibly matching TRBD1 (5 bases). There are 14 residues in the CDR3. CDR1 and CDR2 (germline): DFQATT, SNEGSKA (reference sequence). V dropped 3 bases and J dropped 1 base, with 9 bases sitting between them. The CDR3 reads CSASGAETNEKLFF. The CDR3, as DNA: TGCAGTGCTAGCGGGGCAGAAACTAATGAAAAACTGTTTTTT.

V and J are TRBV19 and TRBJ1-5, with D maybe TRBD1 (5 bases). Between the trimmed V and J ends, which lost 1 base and 6 bases, there was a span of 13 bases. CDR3 size: 15 residues. Germline-derived CDR1 and CDR2 are LNHDA and SQIVND (reference sequence). The chain's CDR3 is CASSIASGSGQPQHF. Written as DNA, the CDR3 is TGTGCCAGTAGTATAGCATCAGGGTCAGGTCAGCCCCAGCATTTT.

As to this clonotype: A read error is possible here, since a much larger clone lies one base away. The chain has TRBV6-1 and TRBJ1-2; the D is unclear. Deletions cut 7 bases from V and 3 bases from J, with 6 bases between. The CDR3 extends over 11 amino acids. Germline V gene data show CDR1 as MNHNS and CDR2 as SASEGT. The CDR3 sequence: CASIFYYGYTF. The CDR3 region has the DNA TGTGCCAGCATCTTCTACTATGGCTACACCTTC.

Concerning this clonotype itself: The junction departs from the called germline gene at one end, perhaps through a read error. This rearrangement joins TRBV7-8 to TRBJ2-5; 7 nucleotides line up with TRBD2. Per germline, CDR1 SGHVS and CDR2 FQNEAQ. The CDR3 totals 14 residues. This chain's CDR3 is CASGLTSIQGTQYF. In nucleotides, the CDR3 is TGTGCCAGCGGCTTGACTAGCATACAAGGGACCCAGTACTTC.

This clonotype was detected ten times or more. V and J are TRBV20-1 and TRBJ2-1; unclear D gene. This CDR3 is 12 amino acids long. Germline V gives CDR1 DFQATT, CDR2 SNEGSKA (reference sequence). Trimming pared 4 bases from V and 7 bases from J, leaving 11 bases between. The DNA for the CDR3 is TGCAGTGCTAATGTGCTGGGGAATGAGCAGTTCTTC. Protein product: CSANVLGNEQFF.

This clonotype has only a few counts. DNA of the CDR3: TGTGCCAGCAGCTTGGCTAGGTACGAGCAGTACTTC. Protein product: CASSLARYEQYF. The J gene is TRBJ2-7, the V gene TRBV5-5, with D unresolved. Germline loops: CDR1 SGHKS, CDR2 YYEKEE (reference sequence). This CDR3 has 12 amino acids. V was shortened by 0 bases and J by 4 bases, with 5 bases between the two germline ends.

This chain joins TRBV12-3 or TRBV12-4 and TRBJ2-5, with 7 positions matching TRBD1. The CDR3 loop spans 14 amino acids. The V and J ends lost 1 base and 5 bases, in that order; junction bases with no gene match: 4. Here the CDR3 reads CASSLGTGRETQYF. The CDR3 DNA sequence: TGTGCCAGCAGTTTAGGGACAGGTCGTGAGACCCAGTACTTC.